What follows are 12 T cell receptor beta chains derived from one specimen sequenced in a study of T cell responses to AZD1222 COVID-19 vaccine. Only in-frame clones appear in the TCRdb table, and some are missing; sequencing was by immunoSEQ multiplex PCR. Here the sample spans more than 110,000 clones, roughly 92% being singletons. The sample consisted of peripheral blood, taken on day 0 of AZD1222 vaccination. Receptors were obtained from an adult in good health.

The sample holds a few counts of this clone. V is TRBV28 and J is TRBJ1-1; no definite D call. The CDR3 extends over 14 amino acids. Trimming removed 5 bases at V and 1 base at J, with 11 bases between. Germline V gene sequence: CDR1 MDHEN, CDR2 SYDVKM. The CDR3 coding sequence is TGTGCCAGCAGTCTCCGGCATGCGAACACTGAAGCTTTCTTT. As protein: CASSLRHANTEAFF.

The chain recombines TRBV10-3 with TRBJ2-3; 10 positions match TRBD2. This CDR3 comprises 16 residues. Germline lookup yields CDR1 ENHRY and CDR2 SYGVKD. After removal of 4 bases from V and 6 bases from J, the junction contained 10 bases not matched to a gene. The CDR3 is CAISASSGSRKDTQYF. The CDR3 DNA reads TGTGCCATCAGTGCGTCTAGCGGGAGCAGGAAGGATACGCAGTATTTT.

This clone has more than one count but fewer than ten. This rearrangement joins TRBV5-1 to TRBJ2-7; 8 bases align to TRBD1. The V gene end was trimmed by 4 bases and the J gene end by 3 bases; junction bases not matched to a gene: 6. Germline V gives CDR1 SGHRS, CDR2 YFSETQ. The CDR3 runs 14 residues. The CDR3 is CASSKQGGDYEQYF. The CDR3 DNA reads TGCGCCAGCAGCAAACAGGGGGGCGACTACGAGCAGTACTTC. Supplemented by reference TRBV5-1 and TRBJ2-7, the full variable domain reads KAGVTQTPRYLIKTRGQQVTLSCSPISGHRSVSWYQQTPGQGLQFLFEYFSETQRNKGNFPGRFSGRQFSNSRSEMNVSTLELGDSALYLCASSKQGGDYEQYFGPGTRLTVT.

The chain combines TRBV2 with TRBJ2-3, with D possibly being TRBD1 (6 bases). V lost 7 bases and J 3 bases, leaving 14 bases between the germline ends. From germline, CDR1 is SNHLY and CDR2 FYNNEI. The CDR3 sequence is 14 residues long. The CDR3 sequence: CASNFLTGTDTQYF. The DNA for the CDR3 is TGTGCCAGCAATTTCTTAACAGGGACAGATACGCAGTATTTT.

V usage is TRBV7-9 and J usage is TRBJ2-3; D gene ambiguous. V was cut by 5 bases and J by 1 base, with 19 bases left in between. The CDR3 is 17 residues long. The V gene's germline CDR1 is SEHNR and CDR2 FQNEAQ (reference sequence). CDR3 bases: TGTGCCAGCAGCCCCGCCCGTGACTGGAAAGGCACAGATACGCAGTATTTT. It encodes CASSPARDWKGTDTQYF. Filled out from reference TRBV7-9 and TRBJ2-3, the complete variable domain reads DTGVSQNPRHKITKRGQNVTFRCDPISEHNRLYWYRQTLGQGPEFLTYFQNEAQLEKSRLLSDRFSAERPKGSFSTLEIQRTEQGDSAMYLCASSPARDWKGTDTQYFGPGTRLTVL.

The count of this clone is one. The chain is built from TRBV30 and TRBJ2-7, with D tentatively TRBD1 or TRBD2 (5 bases each). Germline V lookup: CDR1 GTSNPN, CDR2 SVGIG (reference sequence). The CDR3 has 14 residues. V gave up 2 bases and J gave up 2 bases, with 13 bases separating them. The CDR3 here is CAWSIRDGPYEQYF. In DNA, the CDR3 is TGTGCCTGGAGTATCCGGGACGGTCCCTACGAGCAGTACTTC.

Here the CDR3 DNA reads TGTGCCAGCAGCTTAGGGCAGGGGGGTGAAGCTTTCTTT. Protein product: CASSLGQGGEAFF. V gene TRBV7-9 combines with J gene TRBJ1-1, with 7 bases that match TRBD1. V dropped 1 base and J dropped 7; count of bases not matched to a gene: 3. This CDR3 is 13 amino acids long. The germline CDR1 and CDR2 sequences are SEHNR and FQNEAQ (reference sequence).

The chain carries TRBV6-2 or TRBV6-3 and TRBJ1-2; D might be TRBD1 (5 bases). The CDR3 has 14 amino acids. Trimming shortened V by 2 bases and J by 8 bases, and 15 bases separated the two germline ends. Germline-derived CDR1 and CDR2 are MNHEY and SVGEGT. CDR3 region: CASSYGGGSGGYTF. CDR3 DNA sequence: TGTGCCAGCAGTTACGGCGGGGGATCGGGAGGCTACACCTTC.

The chain recombines TRBV4-1 with TRBJ1-2; D is perhaps TRBD1 (5 bases). The CDR3 runs 15 residues. Trimming stripped 5 bases from V and 3 bases from J, with 16 bases between. Germline V gene data show CDR1 as MGHRA and CDR2 as YSYEKL. CDR3: CASSSGGGGYYGYTF. The CDR3 DNA is TGCGCCAGCAGCTCCGGGGGGGGAGGGTACTATGGCTACACCTTC.

The chain links TRBV12-5 to TRBJ2-7; 8 nucleotides align to TRBD2. This CDR3 contains 14 residues. CDR1 and CDR2 (germline): LGHNT, FRNRAP. Trimming cost V 6 bases and J 5 bases; bases outside gene matches: 9. The CDR3 region is CASGPRGGIHEQYF. For the CDR3, the DNA is TGTGCTAGTGGGCCCCGGGGGGGGATCCACGAGCAGTACTTC. The full variable domain, rest sourced from reference TRBV12-5 and TRBJ2-7, is DARVTQTPRHKVTEMGQEVTMRCQPILGHNTVFWYRQTMMQGLELLAYFRNRAPLDDSGMPKDRFSAEMPDATLATLKIQPSEPRDSAVYFCASGPRGGIHEQYFGPGTRLTVT.

The chain is built from TRBV6-5 and TRBJ2-3; 7 bases are shared with TRBD2. Germline V CDR1 and CDR2: MNHEY, SVGAGI. The CDR3 is 15 residues long. V gave up 4 bases and J gave up 4 bases; unmatched junction bases: 8. The DNA of the CDR3 is TGTGCCAGCAGTTGGGGGGGTCAGGAGGCAGATACGCAGTATTTT. Translated: CASSWGGQEADTQYF.

V usage is TRBV6-5 and J usage is TRBJ1-4, with a tentative D call TRBD1 (5 bases). V lost 8 bases and J 0 bases, leaving 10 bases between the germline ends. Germline V gene data show CDR1 as MNHEY and CDR2 as SVGAGI. The CDR3 consists of 14 residues. Here the CDR3 reads CASDGGSTNEKLFF. CDR3 DNA sequence: TGTGCCAGCGACGGGGGGTCAACTAATGAAAAACTGTTTTTT.